This TCR beta chain appears in the sequencing data of a study of siplizumab effects on memory and regulatory T cells. The study's findings and limits: Naive T cells seemed more diverse than memory cells; they also seemed major alloresponse contributors. For mappable alloreactive CD4+ clones, the mean Treg-derived fraction was about 70% with siplizumab and roughly 25% in controls.

A word on this clone: Its antigen is as yet unknown.

The method was immunoSEQ multiplex PCR; TCRdb's version includes in-frame clones alone and lacks a portion of them. The table includes some 70,000 clones, over 75% detected once. This CDR3 has 16 residues. Germline V gene sequence: CDR1 MNHEY, CDR2 SMNVEV (reference sequence). Trimming took 4 bases from V and 2 from J; bases not matched to a gene: 9. V usage is TRBV27 and J usage is TRBJ2-3; 7 bases fit TRBD1. Sample: Tregs sorted from blood. This TCR was recovered from a human donor in good health. Written as DNA, the CDR3 is TGTGCCAGCAGTTCTAAGACAGGGTGGGCCACAGATACGCAGTATTTT. It codes for CASSSKTGWATDTQYF.